Described below is a single T cell receptor (beta chain) sequence and its context. The target antigen is unknown. Amplification used 60 Vbeta primers and 13 Jbeta primers. TCRdb keeps only in-frame clones here, not all; method: immunoSEQ multiplex PCR. The sample shows 120,000 to 150,000 clones, roughly 80% of them seen only once. V lost 8 bases to trimming and J lost 2 bases, with 16 bases between them. CDR1 and CDR2 (germline): SQVTM, ANQGSEA. This CDR3 region has 14 residues. The source of the sample is a study of cytomegalovirus exposure and HLA in healthy donors. Whole-study findings and limits: Productive rates of about 87% or about 30% were seen for most TCR beta V segments in an earlier analysis. Researchers reported from a later analysis that most CMV-associated TCR beta chains appeared HLA-restricted. From TCR beta sequences, most subjects' HLA-A and HLA-B alleles were reportedly predicted accurately.

Whereas donors were nominally healthy upon sampling, unrecorded immune exposures were probable. The receptor was derived from a woman aged 35 to 49 in good health and CMV-seropositive. Sequenced sample: PBMCs. The rearrangement links TRBV29-1 to TRBJ1-5; D is unresolved. CDR3 in DNA: TGCAGCTACCGGGTCGGAGAGGGCAATCAGCCCCAGCATTTT. Its translation is CSYRVGEGNQPQHF.